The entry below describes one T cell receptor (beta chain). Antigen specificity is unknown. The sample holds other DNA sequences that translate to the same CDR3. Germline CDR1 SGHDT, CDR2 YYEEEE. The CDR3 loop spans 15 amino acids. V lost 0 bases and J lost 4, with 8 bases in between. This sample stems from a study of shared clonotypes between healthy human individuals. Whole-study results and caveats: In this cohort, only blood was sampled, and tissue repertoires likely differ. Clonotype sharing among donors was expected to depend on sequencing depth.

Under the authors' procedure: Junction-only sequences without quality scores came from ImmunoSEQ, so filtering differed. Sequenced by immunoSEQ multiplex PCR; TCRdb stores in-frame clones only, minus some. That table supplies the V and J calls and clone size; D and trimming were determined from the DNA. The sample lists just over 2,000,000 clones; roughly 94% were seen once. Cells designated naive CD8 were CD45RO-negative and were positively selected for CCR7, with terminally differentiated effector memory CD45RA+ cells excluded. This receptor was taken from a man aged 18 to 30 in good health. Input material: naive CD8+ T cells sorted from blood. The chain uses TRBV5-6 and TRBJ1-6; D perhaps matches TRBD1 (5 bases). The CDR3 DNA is TGTGCCAGCAGCTTGGAAGGGGAATATAATTCACCCCTCCACTTT. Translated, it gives CASSLEGEYNSPLHF.